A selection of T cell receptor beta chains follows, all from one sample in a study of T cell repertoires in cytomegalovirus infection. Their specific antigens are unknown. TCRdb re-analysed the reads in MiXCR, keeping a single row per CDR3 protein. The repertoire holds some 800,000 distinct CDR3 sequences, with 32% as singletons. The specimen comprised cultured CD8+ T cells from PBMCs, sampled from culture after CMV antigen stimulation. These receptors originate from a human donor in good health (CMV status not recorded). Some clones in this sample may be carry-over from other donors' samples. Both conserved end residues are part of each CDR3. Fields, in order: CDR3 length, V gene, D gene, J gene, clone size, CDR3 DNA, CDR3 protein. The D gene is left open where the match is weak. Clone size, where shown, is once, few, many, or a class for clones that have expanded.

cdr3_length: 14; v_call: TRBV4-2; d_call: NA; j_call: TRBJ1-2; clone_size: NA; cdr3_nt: TGTGCCAGCAGCCAAGGGATCGACTACTATGGCTACACCTTC; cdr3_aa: CASSQGIDYYGYTF
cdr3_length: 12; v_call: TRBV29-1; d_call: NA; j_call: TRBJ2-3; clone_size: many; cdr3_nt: TGCAGCGTTGGTGGGCAAACAGATACGCAGTATTTT; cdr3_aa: CSVGGQTDTQYF
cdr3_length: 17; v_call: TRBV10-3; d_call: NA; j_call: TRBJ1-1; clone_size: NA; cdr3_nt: TGTGCCATCAGTGAGCAGCAGGGGCCCTATGTGAACACTGAAGCTTTCTTT; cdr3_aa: CAISEQQGPYVNTEAFF
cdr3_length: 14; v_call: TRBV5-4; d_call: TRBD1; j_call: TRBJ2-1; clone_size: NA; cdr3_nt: TGTGCCAGCAGCTTGGCACAGGGGGCCGATGAGCAGTTCTTC; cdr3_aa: CASSLAQGADEQFF
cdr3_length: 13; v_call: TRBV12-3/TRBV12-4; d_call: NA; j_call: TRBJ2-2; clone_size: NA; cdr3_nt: TGTGCCAGCAGGGAGGGAGGAACCGGGGAGCTGTTTTTT; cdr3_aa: CASREGGTGELFF
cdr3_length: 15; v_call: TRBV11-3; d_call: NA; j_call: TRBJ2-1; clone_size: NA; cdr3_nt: TGTGCCAGCAGTCCCAGACAGGTTACCTACAATGAGCAGTTCTTC; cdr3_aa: CASSPRQVTYNEQFF
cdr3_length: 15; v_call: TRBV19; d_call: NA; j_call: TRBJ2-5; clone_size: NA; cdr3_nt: TGTGCCAGTAGTATAGATCCGGGGGTTTGGGAGACCCAGTACTTC; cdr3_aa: CASSIDPGVWETQYF
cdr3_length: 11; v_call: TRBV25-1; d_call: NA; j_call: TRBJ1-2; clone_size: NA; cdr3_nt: TGTGCCACCTTACAGGGACCTGGCTACACCTTC; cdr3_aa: CATLQGPGYTF
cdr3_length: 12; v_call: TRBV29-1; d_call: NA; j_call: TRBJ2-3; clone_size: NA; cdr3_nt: TGCAGCGTTGATGGAGTCACAGATACGCAGTATTTT; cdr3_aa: CSVDGVTDTQYF
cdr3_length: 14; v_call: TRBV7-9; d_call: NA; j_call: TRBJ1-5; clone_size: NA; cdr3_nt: TGTGCCAGCAGCTTAGGGGCAGTGCATCAGCCCCAGCATTTT; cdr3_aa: CASSLGAVHQPQHF
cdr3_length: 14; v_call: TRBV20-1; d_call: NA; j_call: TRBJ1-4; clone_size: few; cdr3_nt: TGCAGTGCAACACCGACGCGGGCTAATGAAAAACTGTTTTTT; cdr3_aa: CSATPTRANEKLFF
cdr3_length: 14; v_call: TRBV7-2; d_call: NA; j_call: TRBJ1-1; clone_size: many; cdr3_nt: TGTGCCAGCAGCCCGAATGCGGGGGACACTGAAGCTTTCTTT; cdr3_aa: CASSPNAGDTEAFF
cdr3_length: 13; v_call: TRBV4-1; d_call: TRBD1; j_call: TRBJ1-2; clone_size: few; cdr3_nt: TGCGCCAGCAGCCAAGGGGACAGTGATGGCTACACCTTC; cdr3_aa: CASSQGDSDGYTF
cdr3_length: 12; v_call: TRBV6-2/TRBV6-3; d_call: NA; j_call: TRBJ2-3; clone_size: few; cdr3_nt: TGTGCCAGCAGCCCCTTAATGGATACGCAGTATTTT; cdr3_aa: CASSPLMDTQYF
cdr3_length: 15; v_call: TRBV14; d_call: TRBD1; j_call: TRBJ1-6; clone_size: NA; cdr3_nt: TGTGCCAGCAGCCGACCCGGGACAGGGGTTGCACCCCTCCACTTT; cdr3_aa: CASSRPGTGVAPLHF
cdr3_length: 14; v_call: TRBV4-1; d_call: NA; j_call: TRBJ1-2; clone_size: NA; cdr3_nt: TGCGCCAGCAGCCAAGAGTTGGACGGCTATGGCAACACCTTC; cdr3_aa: CASSQELDGYGNTF
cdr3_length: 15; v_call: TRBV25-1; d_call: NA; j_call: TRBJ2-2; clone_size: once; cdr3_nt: TGTGCCAGCAGTGAATTTGGACTATGGACCGGGGAGCTGTTTTTT; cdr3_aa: CASSEFGLWTGELFF
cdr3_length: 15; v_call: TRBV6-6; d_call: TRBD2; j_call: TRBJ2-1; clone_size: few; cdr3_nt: TGTGCCGGAGCCCCTGCTAGCGGGGTCTACAATGAGCAGTTCTTC; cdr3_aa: CAGAPASGVYNEQFF
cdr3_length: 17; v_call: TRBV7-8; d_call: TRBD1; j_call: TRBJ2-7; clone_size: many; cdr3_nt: TGTGCCAGCAGCTCCCCCAGGGGCACAGGGGGCGCATACGAGCAGTACTTC; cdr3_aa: CASSSPRGTGGAYEQYF
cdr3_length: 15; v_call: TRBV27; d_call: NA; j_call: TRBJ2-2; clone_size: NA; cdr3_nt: TGTGCCAGCAGTCACAGGGATATCGGCACCGGGGAGCTGTTTTTT; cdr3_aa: CASSHRDIGTGELFF
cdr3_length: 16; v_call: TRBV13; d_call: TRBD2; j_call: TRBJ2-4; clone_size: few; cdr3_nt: TGTGCCAGCAGCTTCGGACTAGCGGTAGCCAAAAACATTCAGTACTTC; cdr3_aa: CASSFGLAVAKNIQYF
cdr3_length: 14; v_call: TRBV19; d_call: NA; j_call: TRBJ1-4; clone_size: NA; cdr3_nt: TGTGCCAGTAGTATCCACCAGGGGCACGAAAAACTGTTTTTT; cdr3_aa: CASSIHQGHEKLFF
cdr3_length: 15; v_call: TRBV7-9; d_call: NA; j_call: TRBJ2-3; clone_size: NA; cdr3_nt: TGTGCCAGCATCAACCCGGGGGGCCGTTTAAATACGCAGTATTTT; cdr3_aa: CASINPGGRLNTQYF
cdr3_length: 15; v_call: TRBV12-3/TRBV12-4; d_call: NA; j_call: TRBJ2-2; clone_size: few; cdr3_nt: TGTGCCAGCAGTACCTTCGATGTTGGAGGCGGGGAGCTGTTTTTT; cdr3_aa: CASSTFDVGGGELFF
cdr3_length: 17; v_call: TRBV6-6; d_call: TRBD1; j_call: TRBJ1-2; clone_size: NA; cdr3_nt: TGTGCCAGCAGTTACTCTCCCCAGGGGGCAGCTAACTATGGCTACACCTTC; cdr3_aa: CASSYSPQGAANYGYTF
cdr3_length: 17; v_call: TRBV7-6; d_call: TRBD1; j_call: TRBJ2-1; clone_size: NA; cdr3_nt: TGTGGCAGCAGCTTAGAAATCCCCCCGACAGGGAATAATGAGCAGTTCTTC; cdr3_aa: CGSSLEIPPTGNNEQFF
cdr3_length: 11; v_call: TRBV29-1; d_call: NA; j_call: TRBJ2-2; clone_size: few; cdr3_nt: TGCAGCGTTTTGAGTACCGGGGAGCTGTTTTTT; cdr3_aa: CSVLSTGELFF
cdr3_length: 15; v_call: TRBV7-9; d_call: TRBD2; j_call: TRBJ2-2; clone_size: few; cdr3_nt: TGTGCCAGCAGCCCTGGGGCGGGGGACACCGGGGAGCTGTTTTTT; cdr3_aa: CASSPGAGDTGELFF
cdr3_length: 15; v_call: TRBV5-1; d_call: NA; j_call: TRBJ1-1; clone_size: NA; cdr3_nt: TGCGCCAGCAGCTGGCAGGGTGGTGAGAACACTGAAGCTTTCTTT; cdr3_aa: CASSWQGGENTEAFF